This T cell receptor beta chain comes out of a study of shared clonotypes between healthy human individuals. The CDR3 runs to 15 residues. The V end was cut by 1 base, the J end by 2 bases, with 9 bases between. Germline CDR1 and CDR2: SGHRS and YFSETQ. Here immunoSEQ multiplex PCR was the method, and the copy in TCRdb shows in-frame clones only, minus some. The sample has a few million clones, under 95% seen once. The chain is built from TRBV5-1 and TRBJ2-2, with D possibly being TRBD1 (5 bases). The sample comprised naive CD4+ T cells from PBMCs. Subset described: CD45RA+ positively selected. The source is a man between 18 and 29 years old in good health. Some clones in this sample may be carry-over from other donors' samples. CDR3 sequence reads: CASSLSDRNTGELFF. CDR3 coding DNA: TGCGCCAGCAGCTTGAGTGACAGAAACACCGGGGAGCTGTTTTTT.